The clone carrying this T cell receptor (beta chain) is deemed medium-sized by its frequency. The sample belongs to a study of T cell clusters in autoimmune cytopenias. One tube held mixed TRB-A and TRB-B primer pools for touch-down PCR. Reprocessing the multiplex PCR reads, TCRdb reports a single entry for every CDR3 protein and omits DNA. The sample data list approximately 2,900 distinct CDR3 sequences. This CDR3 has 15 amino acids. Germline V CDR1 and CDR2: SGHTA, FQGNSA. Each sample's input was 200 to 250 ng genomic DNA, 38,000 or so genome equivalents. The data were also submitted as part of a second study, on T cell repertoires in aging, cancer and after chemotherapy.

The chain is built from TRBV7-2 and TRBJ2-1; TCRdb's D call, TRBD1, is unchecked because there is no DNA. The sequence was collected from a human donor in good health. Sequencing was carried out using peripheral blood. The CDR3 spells CASSLGVGGYNEQFF.